Included here is one TCR beta chain sequence, with context. The CDR3 has 16 residues. Germline-derived CDR1 and CDR2 are KGHSH and LQKENI. The junction had 10 bases not matched to a gene; V was cut back by 8 bases and J by 0 bases. This sample stems from a study of T cell changes during pregnancy in multiple sclerosis. TCRdb's copy holds only in-frame clones and misses some; the assay was immunoSEQ multiplex PCR. Of 60,000 or so clones listed, around 91% were seen once; the top ten hold approximately 2%. The chain has TRBV18 and TRBJ2-4, with 7 bases aligning to TRBD2. The TCR comes from a female donor in good health, enrolled as a control in a pregnancy study. This specimen consisted of peripheral blood, obtained in the second trimester of pregnancy. The CDR3 DNA is TGTGCCAGCGCTTCTCAGACTAGCCTAGCCAAAAACATTCAGTACTTC. Translation: CASASQTSLAKNIQYF. Supplemented by reference TRBV18 and TRBJ2-4, the full variable domain reads NAGVMQNPRHLVRRRGQEARLRCSPMKGHSHVYWYRQLPEEGLKFMVYLQKENIIDESGMPKERFSAEFPKEGPSILRIQQVVRGDSAAYFCASASQTSLAKNIQYFGAGTRLSVL.